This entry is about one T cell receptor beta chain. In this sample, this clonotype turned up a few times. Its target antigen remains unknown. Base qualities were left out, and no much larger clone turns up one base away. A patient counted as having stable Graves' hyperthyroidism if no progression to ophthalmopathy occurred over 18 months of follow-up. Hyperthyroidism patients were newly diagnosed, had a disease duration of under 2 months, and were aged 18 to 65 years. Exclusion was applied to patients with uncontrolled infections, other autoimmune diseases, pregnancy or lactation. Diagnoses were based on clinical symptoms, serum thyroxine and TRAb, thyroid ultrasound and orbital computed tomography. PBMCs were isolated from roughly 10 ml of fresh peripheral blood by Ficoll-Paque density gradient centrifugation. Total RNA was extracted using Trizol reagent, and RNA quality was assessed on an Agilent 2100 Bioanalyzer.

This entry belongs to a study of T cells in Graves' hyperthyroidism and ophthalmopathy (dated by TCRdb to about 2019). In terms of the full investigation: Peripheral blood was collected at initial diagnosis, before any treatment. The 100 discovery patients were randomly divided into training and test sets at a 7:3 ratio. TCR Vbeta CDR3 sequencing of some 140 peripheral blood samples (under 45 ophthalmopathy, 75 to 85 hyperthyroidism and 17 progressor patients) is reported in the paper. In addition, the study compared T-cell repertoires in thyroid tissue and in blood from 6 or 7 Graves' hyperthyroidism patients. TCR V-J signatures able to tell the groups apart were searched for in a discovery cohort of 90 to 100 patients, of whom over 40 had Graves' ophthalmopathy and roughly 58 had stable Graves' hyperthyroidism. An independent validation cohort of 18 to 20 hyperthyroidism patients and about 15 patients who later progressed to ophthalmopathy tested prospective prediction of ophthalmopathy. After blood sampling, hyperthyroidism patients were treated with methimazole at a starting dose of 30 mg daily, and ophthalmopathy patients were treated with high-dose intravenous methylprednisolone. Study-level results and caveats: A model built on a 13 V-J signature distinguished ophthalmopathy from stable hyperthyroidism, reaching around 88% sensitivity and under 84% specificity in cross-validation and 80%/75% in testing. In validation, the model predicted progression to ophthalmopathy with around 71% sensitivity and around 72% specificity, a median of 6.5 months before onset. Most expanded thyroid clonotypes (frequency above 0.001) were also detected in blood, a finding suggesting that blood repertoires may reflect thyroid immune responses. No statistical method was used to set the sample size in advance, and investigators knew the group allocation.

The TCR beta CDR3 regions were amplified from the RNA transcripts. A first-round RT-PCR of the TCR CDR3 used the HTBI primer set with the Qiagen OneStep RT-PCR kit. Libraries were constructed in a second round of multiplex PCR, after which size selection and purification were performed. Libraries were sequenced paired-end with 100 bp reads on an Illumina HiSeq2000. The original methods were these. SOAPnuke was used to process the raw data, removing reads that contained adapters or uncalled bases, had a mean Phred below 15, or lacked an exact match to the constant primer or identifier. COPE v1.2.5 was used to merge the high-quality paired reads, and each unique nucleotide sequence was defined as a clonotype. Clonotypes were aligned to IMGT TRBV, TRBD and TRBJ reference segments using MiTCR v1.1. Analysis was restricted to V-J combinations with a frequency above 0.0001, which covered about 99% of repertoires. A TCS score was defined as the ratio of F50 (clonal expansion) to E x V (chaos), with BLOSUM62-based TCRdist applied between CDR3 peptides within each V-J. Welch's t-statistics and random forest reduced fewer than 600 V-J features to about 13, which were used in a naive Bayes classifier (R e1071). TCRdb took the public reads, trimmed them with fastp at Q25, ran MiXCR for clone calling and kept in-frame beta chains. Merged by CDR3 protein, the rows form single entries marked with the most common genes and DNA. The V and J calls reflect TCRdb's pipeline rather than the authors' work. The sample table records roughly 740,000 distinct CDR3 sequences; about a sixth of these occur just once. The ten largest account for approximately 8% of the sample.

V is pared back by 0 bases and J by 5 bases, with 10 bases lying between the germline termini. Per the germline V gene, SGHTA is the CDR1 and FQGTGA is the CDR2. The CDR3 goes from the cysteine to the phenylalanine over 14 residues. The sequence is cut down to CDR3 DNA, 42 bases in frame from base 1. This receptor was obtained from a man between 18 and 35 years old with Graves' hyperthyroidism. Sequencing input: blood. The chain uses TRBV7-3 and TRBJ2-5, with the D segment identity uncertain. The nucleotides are TGTGCCAGCAGCTTAACGCAGACCGCGGAGACCCAGTACTTC. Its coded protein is CASSLTQTAETQYF.